This section outlines one TCR beta chain sequence together with its context. The data derive from a study of cytomegalovirus exposure and HLA in healthy donors. Both 60 Vbeta primers and 13 Jbeta primers went into the PCR. TCRdb keeps only in-frame clones here, not all; method: immunoSEQ multiplex PCR. The table has about 180,000 clones, approximately 80% seen once; the top ten hold 1.3% to 1.5%. The J segment lost 5 bases and the V segment lost 4 bases, leaving 10 bases of the junction unmatched. The CDR3 is 16 amino acids. Germline-derived CDR1 and CDR2 are MGHRA and YSYEKL. The V call is TRBV4-1, the J call TRBJ2-7, with 11 bases lining up with TRBD1. The sequence derives from a girl aged 10-17 years in good health and CMV-seropositive. The sequencing input was PBMCs. The CDR3 region is CASSRPGGTGGDEQYF. The CDR3 DNA reads as TGCGCCAGCAGCCGGCCAGGGGGGACAGGGGGGGACGAGCAGTACTTC.